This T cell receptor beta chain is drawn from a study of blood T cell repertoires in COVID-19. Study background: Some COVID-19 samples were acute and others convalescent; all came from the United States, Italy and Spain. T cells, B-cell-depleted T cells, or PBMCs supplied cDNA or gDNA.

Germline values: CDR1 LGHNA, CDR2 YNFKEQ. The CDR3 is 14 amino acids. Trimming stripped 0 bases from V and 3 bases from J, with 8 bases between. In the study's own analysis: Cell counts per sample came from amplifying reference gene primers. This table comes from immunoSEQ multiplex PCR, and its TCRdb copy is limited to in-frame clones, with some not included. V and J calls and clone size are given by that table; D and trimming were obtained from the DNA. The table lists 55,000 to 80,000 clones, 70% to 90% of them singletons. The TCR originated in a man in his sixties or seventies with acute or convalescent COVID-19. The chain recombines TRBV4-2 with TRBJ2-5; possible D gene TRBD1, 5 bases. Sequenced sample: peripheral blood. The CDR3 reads CASSQDVTEETQYF. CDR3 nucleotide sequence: TGTGCCAGCAGCCAAGATGTGACAGAAGAGACCCAGTACTTC.